These 21 T cell receptor beta chains were sequenced from one sample in a study of cytomegalovirus exposure and HLA in healthy donors. PCR was performed using 60 Vbeta and 13 Jbeta primers. The repertoire was sequenced with immunoSEQ multiplex PCR; TCRdb's copy has only in-frame clones and lacks some. The sample records approximately 120,000 clones, 70% to 80% being singletons. The sample consisted of PBMCs. These receptors were obtained from a man aged 35-49 years in good health and CMV-seronegative.

V usage is TRBV28 and J usage is TRBJ2-6; 9 bases fit TRBD1. Unmatched junction bases numbered 5, after V lost 5 bases and J lost 3 bases. This CDR3 is 16 amino acids long. Germline-derived CDR1 and CDR2 are MDHEN and SYDVKM. The CDR3 coding sequence is TGTGCCAGCAGTCGGGGACAGGGCTTTGGGGCCAACGTCCTGACTTTC. It codes for CASSRGQGFGANVLTF.

The gene calls are TRBV7-8 and TRBJ2-1; D call uncertain. Germline V gene lookup returns CDR1 SGHVS and CDR2 FQNEAQ. Trimming left V 3 bases short and J 3 bases short, with 6 bases between. There are 13 residues in the CDR3. CDR3 sequence (DNA): TGTGCCAGCAGCTTTGAGAACTACAATGAGCAGTTCTTC. Protein product: CASSFENYNEQFF.

The chain has TRBV7-9 and TRBJ2-7, with TRBD1 matching 11 bases. Losses at the gene ends were 3 bases for V and 5 bases for J; bases not matched to a gene: 18. The CDR3 has 19 residues. Germline CDR1 reads SEHNR; CDR2 reads FQNEAQ (reference sequence). This CDR3 reads CASSFLESVAWTGGHEQYF. DNA for the CDR3: TGTGCCAGCAGCTTCCTGGAGTCAGTTGCCTGGACAGGGGGCCACGAGCAGTACTTC.

The chain joins TRBV7-2 to TRBJ2-7; 11 positions agree with TRBD2. Trimming cost V 3 bases and J 2 bases; bases outside gene matches: 3. Germline V gene sequence: CDR1 SGHTA, CDR2 FQGNSA. The CDR3 consists of 15 residues. CDR3 loop: CASSFTSGGTYEQYF. As DNA, the CDR3 is TGTGCCAGCAGCTTTACTAGCGGGGGTACCTACGAGCAGTACTTC.

CDR3 sequence: CASSLWTVGDYGYTF. The CDR3 bases are TGCGCCAGCAGCTTATGGACAGTGGGGGACTATGGCTACACCTTC. V gene TRBV5-1 combines with J gene TRBJ1-2, with a possible D match to TRBD1 (6 bases). CDR3 length: 15 amino acids. The ends were cut back, 2 bases at V and 3 bases at J, with 14 bases in the middle. Germline CDR1 reads SGHRS; CDR2 reads YFSETQ.

V is TRBV19 and J is TRBJ1-2; D gene uncertain. The length of the CDR3 is 14 residues. Trimming left V 3 bases short and J 4 bases short, with 12 bases between. From germline, CDR1 is LNHDA and CDR2 SQIVND (reference sequence). CDR3: CASSIEAGTYGYTF. The CDR3 coding sequence is TGTGCCAGTAGTATCGAGGCGGGAACCTATGGCTACACCTTC.

The rearrangement links TRBV18 to TRBJ1-1; D gene unclear. There are 13 residues in the CDR3. Germline CDR1 reads KGHSH; CDR2 reads LQKENI. Trimming removed 6 bases from V and 4 bases from J, with 12 bases in between. CDR3: CASSSSEGTEAFF. Written as DNA, the CDR3 is TGTGCCAGCTCCTCCTCTGAGGGCACTGAAGCTTTCTTT.

The chain employs TRBV20-1 and TRBJ2-7; D is possibly TRBD1 (6 bases). CDR3 length: 11 residues. The V end was cut by 2 bases, the J end by 8 bases, with 10 bases between. Germline V gene lookup returns CDR1 DFQATT and CDR2 SNEGSKA (reference sequence). The CDR3 is CSARRQEKQYF. The CDR3 DNA sequence: TGCAGTGCTAGAAGACAGGAGAAGCAGTACTTC.

As for this clone: An end of the junction differs from the germline gene, which may be a read error. The gene calls are TRBV10-3 and TRBJ2-3, with 7 bases lining up with TRBD2. CDR3 length equals 13 residues. Germline V gene data show CDR1 as ENHRY and CDR2 as SYGVKD. The CDR3 region is CATSAGGTDTQYF. DNA of the CDR3: TGTGCCACCAGTGCGGGGGGCACAGATACGCAGTATTTT.

Here the CDR3 reads CASSQGAGRPDAYNEQFF. CDR3 in DNA: TGCGCCAGCAGCCAGGGGGCAGGGAGACCTGATGCCTACAATGAGCAGTTCTTC. The chain employs TRBV4-3 and TRBJ2-1; tentatively, D is TRBD1 (6 bases). V was trimmed by 3 bases and J by 2 bases, leaving 20 bases between them. Germline loops: CDR1 LGHNA, CDR2 YSLEER. The CDR3 has 18 residues.

This sequence joins TRBV28 and TRBJ2-7, with a weak D call TRBD1 (6 bases). With 7 bases removed from V and 2 bases from J, the gap between germline ends came to 15 bases. The CDR3 has 14 residues. Germline V gene sequence: CDR1 MDHEN, CDR2 SYDVKM. The CDR3 loop is CASTLVGDTYEQYF. The CDR3 coding sequence is TGTGCCAGCACTCTCGTTGGGGACACCTACGAGCAGTACTTC.

The chain couples TRBV6-6 to TRBJ1-2, with 9 bases that match TRBD1. The CDR3 length is 16 residues. Trimming at V came to 6 bases and at J to 8 bases, leaving 16 bases not matched to a gene. The V gene's germline CDR1 is MNHNY and CDR2 SVGAGI (reference sequence). CDR3 loop: CASSRGRDRDFGGYTF. For the CDR3, the DNA is TGTGCCAGCAGCCGCGGGCGGGACAGGGATTTCGGCGGCTACACCTTC.

V and J are TRBV9 and TRBJ1-1; TRBD1 might be the D (6 bases). Looked up from germline, CDR1 is SGDLS and CDR2 is YYNGEE. Trimming pared 6 bases from V and 7 bases from J, leaving 16 bases between. The CDR3 sequence is 13 residues long. CDR3 residues: CASTGQPPREAFF. CDR3 nucleotide sequence: TGTGCCAGCACCGGACAGCCCCCACGTGAAGCTTTCTTT.

This clone was recorded a few times. The chain combines TRBV5-6 with TRBJ2-4; 7 bases fit TRBD1. In germline, CDR1 is SGHDT, CDR2 YYEEEE. V shed 4 bases, J shed 4 bases, and the junction held 14 bases outside the gene matches. CDR3 length: 17 amino acids. As DNA, the CDR3 is TGTGCCAGCAGCCCCCGAATCAAGACAGGGCTTAAAAACATTCAGTACTTC. Amino acid sequence: CASSPRIKTGLKNIQYF.

The chain has TRBV5-1 and TRBJ1-2; 9 positions match TRBD1. CDR1 SGHRS and CDR2 YFSETQ come from the germline V gene. V lost 4 bases to trimming and J lost 3 bases; unmatched junction nucleotides: 7. This CDR3 is built from 15 residues. The CDR3 bases are TGCGCCAGCAGCAAAATAACAGGGGGCGACTATGGCTACACCTTC. Translated, it gives CASSKITGGDYGYTF.

The gene calls are TRBV5-1 and TRBJ1-1; D gene ambiguous. The CDR3 covers 15 residues. Germline V gene data show CDR1 as SGHRS and CDR2 as YFSETQ. Deletions cut 1 base from V and 0 bases from J, with 10 bases between. CDR3 sequence (DNA): TGCGCCAGCAGCTTGCACGCGGGATTGAACACTGAAGCTTTCTTT. It translates to CASSLHAGLNTEAFF.

J is TRBJ1-5 and V is TRBV27, with D unresolved. There are 12 residues in the CDR3. Germline values: CDR1 MNHEY, CDR2 SMNVEV (reference sequence). Trimming took off 4 bases at V and 12 bases at J, with 13 bases between the two ends. As DNA, the CDR3 is TGTGCCAGCAGTTCGCGAGAGTCTCTCCAGCATTTT. Encoded protein: CASSSRESLQHF.

Regarding this clone: One end of the junction is discordant with germline, which a read error may explain. The V gene is TRBV4-3, the J gene TRBJ2-6; tentative D call: TRBD1 (6 bases). The length of the CDR3 is 16 residues. Germline V gene lookup returns CDR1 LGHNA and CDR2 YSLEER. The CDR3 spells CASSQDLGAGANGLTF. The CDR3 bases are TGCGCCAGCAGCCAAGATTTGGGGGCTGGGGCCAACGGCCTGACTTTC.

The V call is TRBV10-3, the J call TRBJ2-1; 15 nucleotides align to TRBD2. CDR3 length equals 15 residues. The V gene end was trimmed by 11 bases and the J gene end by 8 bases; junction bases not matched to a gene: 10. The germline CDR1 and CDR2 sequences are ENHRY and SYGVKD. The CDR3 spells CAVCPGLAGGHEQFF. The CDR3 DNA follows: TGTGCCGTATGCCCAGGACTAGCGGGGGGGCATGAGCAGTTCTTC.

J is TRBJ2-2 and V is TRBV19, with a weak D call TRBD1 (5 bases). The V end lost 3 bases, the J end lost 6 bases, and 14 bases lay between the germline ends. Germline V gene lookup returns CDR1 LNHDA and CDR2 SQIVND (reference sequence). The CDR3 contains 15 residues. CDR3 residues: CASSIGQGPSGELFF. In nucleotides, the CDR3 is TGTGCCAGTAGTATCGGTCAGGGTCCTTCCGGGGAGCTGTTTTTT.

This clone was seen a single time. The rearrangement joins TRBV20-1 to TRBJ2-2; TRBD2 agrees at 7 bases. Germline values: CDR1 DFQATT, CDR2 SNEGSKA (reference sequence). The CDR3 covers 11 residues. The ends lost 5 bases at V and 8 bases at J; junction bases unmatched: 2. The CDR3 is CSAWRGGELFF. The CDR3 coding sequence is TGCAGTGCTTGGCGGGGGGGGGAGCTGTTTTTT.